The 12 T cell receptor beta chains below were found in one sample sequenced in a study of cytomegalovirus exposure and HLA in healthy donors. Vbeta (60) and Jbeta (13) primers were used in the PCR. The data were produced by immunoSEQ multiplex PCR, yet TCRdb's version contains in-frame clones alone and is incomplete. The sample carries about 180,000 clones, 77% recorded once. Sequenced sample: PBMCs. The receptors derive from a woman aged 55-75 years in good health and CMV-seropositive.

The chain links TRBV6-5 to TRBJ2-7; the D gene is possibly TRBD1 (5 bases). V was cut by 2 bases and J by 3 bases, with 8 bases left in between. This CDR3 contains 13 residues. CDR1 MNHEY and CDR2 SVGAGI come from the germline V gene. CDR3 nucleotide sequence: TGTGCCAGCAGTTACAGGGGTAGCTACGAGCAGTACTTC. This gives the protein CASSYRGSYEQYF.

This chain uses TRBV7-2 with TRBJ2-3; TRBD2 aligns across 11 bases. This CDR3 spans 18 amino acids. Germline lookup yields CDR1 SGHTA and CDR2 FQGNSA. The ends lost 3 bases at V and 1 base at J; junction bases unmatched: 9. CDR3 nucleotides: TGTGCCAGCAGCTTGAGTAGCGGGAGGGCCGTGGGCACAGATACGCAGTATTTT. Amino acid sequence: CASSLSSGRAVGTDTQYF.

The CDR3 coding sequence is TGTGCCAGTAGTACATACAGGGGGCAGTACAATGAGCAGTTCTTC. Translation: CASSTYRGQYNEQFF. The chain is built from TRBV19 and TRBJ2-1; the match to TRBD1 covers 9 bases. The V gene end was trimmed by 4 bases and the J gene end by 4 bases; junction bases not matched to a gene: 5. The CDR3 sequence is 15 residues long. Germline V gives CDR1 LNHDA, CDR2 SQIVND (reference sequence).

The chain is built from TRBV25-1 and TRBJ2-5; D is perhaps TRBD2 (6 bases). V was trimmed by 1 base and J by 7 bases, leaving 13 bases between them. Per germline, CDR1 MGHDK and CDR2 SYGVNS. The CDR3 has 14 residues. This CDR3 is CASSEWGGKGTQYF. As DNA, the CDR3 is TGTGCCAGCAGTGAATGGGGAGGTAAAGGGACCCAGTACTTC.

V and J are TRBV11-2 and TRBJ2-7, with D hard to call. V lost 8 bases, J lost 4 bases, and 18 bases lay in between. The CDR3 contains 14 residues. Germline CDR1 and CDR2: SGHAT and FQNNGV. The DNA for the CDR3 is TGTGCCAGCCGCCCTGTGGCGAGGAATTACGAGCAGTACTTC. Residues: CASRPVARNYEQYF.

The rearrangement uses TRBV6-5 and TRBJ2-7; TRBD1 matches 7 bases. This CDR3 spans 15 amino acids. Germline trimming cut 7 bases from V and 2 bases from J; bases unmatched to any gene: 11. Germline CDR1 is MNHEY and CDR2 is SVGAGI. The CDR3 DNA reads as TGTGCCAGCAAGCCCGAACAGGGGATAACCTACGAGCAGTACTTC. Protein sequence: CASKPEQGITYEQYF.

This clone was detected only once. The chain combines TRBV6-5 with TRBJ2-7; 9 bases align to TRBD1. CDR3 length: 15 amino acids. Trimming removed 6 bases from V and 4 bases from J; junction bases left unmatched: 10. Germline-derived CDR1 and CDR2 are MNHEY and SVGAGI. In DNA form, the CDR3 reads TGTGCCAGCAGCAAAACCCTCGACAGGGGGTACGAGCAGTACTTC. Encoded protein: CASSKTLDRGYEQYF.

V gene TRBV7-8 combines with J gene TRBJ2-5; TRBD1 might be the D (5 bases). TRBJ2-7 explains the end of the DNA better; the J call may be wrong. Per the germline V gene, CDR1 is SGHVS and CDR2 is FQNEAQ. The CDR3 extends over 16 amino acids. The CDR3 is CASSLRLDTSSYEQYF. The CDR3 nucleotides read TGTGCCAGCAGCTTAAGATTGGACACCAGCTCCTACGAGCAGTACTTC.

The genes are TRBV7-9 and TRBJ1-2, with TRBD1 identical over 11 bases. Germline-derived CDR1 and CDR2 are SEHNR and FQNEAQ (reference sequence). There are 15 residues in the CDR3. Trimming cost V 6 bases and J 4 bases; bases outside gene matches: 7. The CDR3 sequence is CASSWTGGSLYGYTF. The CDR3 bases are TGTGCCAGCAGTTGGACAGGGGGCTCCCTCTATGGCTACACCTTC.

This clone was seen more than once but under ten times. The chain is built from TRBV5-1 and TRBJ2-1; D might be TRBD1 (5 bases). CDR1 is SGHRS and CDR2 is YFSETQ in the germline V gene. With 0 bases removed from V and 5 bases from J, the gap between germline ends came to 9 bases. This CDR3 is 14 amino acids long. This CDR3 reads CASSLEQTDNEQFF. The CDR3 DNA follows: TGCGCCAGCAGCTTGGAACAGACAGACAATGAGCAGTTCTTC.

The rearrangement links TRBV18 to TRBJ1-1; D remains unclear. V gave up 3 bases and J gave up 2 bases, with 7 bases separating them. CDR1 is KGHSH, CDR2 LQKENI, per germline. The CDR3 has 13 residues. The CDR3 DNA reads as TGTGCCAGCTCACCGGGAGTAAACACTGAAGCTTTCTTT. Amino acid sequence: CASSPGVNTEAFF. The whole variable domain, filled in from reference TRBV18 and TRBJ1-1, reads NAGVMQNPRHLVRRRGQEARLRCSPMKGHSHVYWYRQLPEEGLKFMVYLQKENIIDESGMPKERFSAEFPKEGPSILRIQQVVRGDSAAYFCASSPGVNTEAFFGQGTRLTVV.

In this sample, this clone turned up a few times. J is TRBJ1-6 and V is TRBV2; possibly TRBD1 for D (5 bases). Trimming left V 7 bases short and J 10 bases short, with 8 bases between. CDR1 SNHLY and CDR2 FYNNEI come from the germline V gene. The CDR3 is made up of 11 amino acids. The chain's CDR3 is CASTDSSPLHF. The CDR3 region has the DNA TGTGCCAGCACCGACAGCTCACCCCTCCACTTT.